This T cell receptor (beta chain) was identified in a study of cytomegalovirus exposure and HLA in healthy donors. Study in general: According to later analysis, the same platform produced the roughly 120 validation and approximately 630 first-cohort repertoires.

Concerning this clone: Its specificity is unknown.

Findings and limits, study-wide: Using the classifier, cytomegalovirus status was reportedly diagnosed with high specificity and sensitivity.

Profiling relied on immunoSEQ multiplex PCR, and the TCRdb table lists in-frame clones only, not all of them. The sample has more than 90,000 clones, roughly 88% seen once. CDR3 length: 16 amino acids. Germline V gene data show CDR1 as SGHKS and CDR2 as YYEKEE (reference sequence). Deletions cut 0 bases from V and 2 bases from J, with 12 bases between. Donors came from a validation cohort of 90 to 150 subjects, distinct from the first 666-subject cohort. This chain joins TRBV5-5 and TRBJ1-3; D is unresolved. The source of this sequence is a man aged 18 to 30 in good health and CMV-seronegative. Sequenced: PBMCs. The CDR3 region has the DNA TGTGCCAGCAGCTTGGGAGTAAATGGGCCTGGAAACACCATATATTTT. Translated, it gives CASSLGVNGPGNTIYF.